A selection of T cell receptor beta chains follows, all from one sample in a study of cytomegalovirus exposure and HLA in healthy donors. The repertoire was sequenced with immunoSEQ multiplex PCR; TCRdb's copy has only in-frame clones and lacks some. The sample lists under 150,000 clones; approximately 80% were seen once. The sequenced sample consisted of PBMCs. The receptors derive from a male donor in good health and CMV-seronegative. CDR3s leave out the opening cysteine and the closing phenylalanine or tryptophan.

>TRBJ2-5|TRBV2
ASKQGFQETQY
>TRBJ2-1|TRBV28
ASLSGGGDEQF
>TRBJ1-3|TRBV20-1
SASLGNTIY
>TRBJ2-3|TRBV29-1
SARRGSPSTTDTQY
>TRBJ2-1|TRBV27
ASRAGTGLYNEQF
>TRBJ2-1|TRBV9
ATSPGQGDNEQF
>TRBJ2-1|TRBV19
ASSLGGSDNEQF
>TRBJ2-1|TRBV5-4
ASSLGTSGSSEQF
>TRBJ2-5|TRBV6-5
ASSYSSAGKKTQY
>TRBJ2-7|TRBV6-5
ASSFYRGAEQY
>TRBJ2-5|TRBV5-1
ASSQDSQETQY
>TRBJ2-7|TRBV6-5
ASSLGLAYEQY
>TRBJ2-1|TRBV15
ATSRYIAGASYNEQF
>TRBJ2-7|TRBV12-5
ASGFGTWLY
>TRBJ2-7|TRBV2
ASNRGKYEQY
>TRBJ1-4|TRBV28
ASSFGGPAEKLF
>TRBJ2-3|TRBV7-2
ASSPGLADIGDTQY
>TRBJ2-1|TRBV27
ASSLSITKAYNEQF
>TRBJ2-3|TRBV27
ASSTLDYTQY
>TRBJ2-5|TRBV14
ASSQDRDPGGKETQY
>TRBJ2-3|TRBV21-1
ASSRTLKERDGTDTQY
>TRBJ1-2|TRBV5-6
ASSPGEGYT
>TRBJ2-7|TRBV7-2
ASSSSDSYEQY
>TRBJ2-1|TRBV10-3
AIRAWTRSSYNEQF
>TRBJ1-1|TRBV4-1
ASSQENLDTLEAF
>TRBJ2-7|TRBV7-2
ASSSGLAGVDEQY
>TRBJ2-7|TRBV4-1
ASSHPWTAIYEQY
>TRBJ1-4|TRBV27
ASSPRDSNEKLF
>TRBJ1-1|TRBV6-6
ASSERQDTEAF
>TRBJ2-5|TRBV5-4
ASSLSASGTGRETQY
>TRBJ2-3|TRBV7-7
ASSLSGTDTQY
>TRBJ2-7|TRBV29-1
SAGIPGGRGNYEQY
>TRBJ1-5|TRBV2
ASSDRPKRPQH
>TRBJ2-3|TRBV7-9
ASSLAGGSTDTQY
>TRBJ2-2|TRBV4-1
ASSQAGGATGELF
>TRBJ2-4|TRBV19
ASSIGGRSAKNIQY
>TRBJ2-1|TRBV6-5
ASSYGRVYNEQF
>TRBJ2-1|TRBV6-1
ASSELRDSHNEQF
>TRBJ2-7|TRBV6-5
ASSHGRLEQY
>TRBJ2-2|TRBV7-8
ASSLWPNTGELF
>TRBJ2-1|TRBV9
ASSPSGRDAEQF
>TRBJ2-1|TRBV6-1
ASIEVGHNEQF
>TRBJ2-1|TRBV27
ASSFGVSHIYNEQF
>TRBJ1-5|TRBV27
ASSTGGIQPQH
>TRBJ1-1|TRBV10-2
ASTNRAYWKAF
>TRBJ2-7|TRBV11-2
ASSLSGAWGEQY
>TRBJ2-5|TRBV11-2
ASSSWTMGAQETQY
>TRBJ2-3|TRBV19
ASSILAGLEDTQY
>TRBJ2-1|TRBV6-4
ASSDDPSSGEQF
>TRBJ1-1|TRBV5-8
ASGPGGGTNTEAF
>TRBJ1-1|TRBV29-1
SVPPLGATEAF
>TRBJ1-2|TRBV7-2
ASSPWGGISYGYT
>TRBJ2-3|TRBV6-6
ASTPLAGITDTQY
>TRBJ2-7|TRBV5-6
ASSAVFTEQY